This is a list of T cell receptor beta chains from one sample in a study of blood T cell repertoires in COVID-19. Generated by immunoSEQ multiplex PCR, the TCRdb table keeps only in-frame clones and is missing some. The repertoire holds 200,000 or so clones, with 70% to 90% as singletons. Sequenced material: peripheral blood. The receptors were sampled from a middle-aged man with COVID-19, enrolled during active disease. The CDR3 runs from the conserved cysteine through the conserved F or W. Fields, in order: J gene, V gene, D gene, clone size, CDR3 protein, CDR3 DNA. A D gene is named only where the DNA matches it firmly. Clone size, where shown, is once, few, many, or a class for clones that have expanded.

J: TRBJ1-2; V: TRBV15; D: TRBD1; size: NA; CDR3: CATSRGTGSYGYTF; DNA: TGTGCCACCAGCAGGGGGACAGGGTCCTATGGCTACACCTTC
J: TRBJ2-5; V: TRBV25-1; D: NA; size: NA; CDR3: CASSEARRATQYF; DNA: TGTGCCAGCAGTGAGGCTAGGCGGGCGACCCAGTACTTC
J: TRBJ2-4; V: TRBV5-1; D: NA; size: NA; CDR3: CASSSNSGGPGDIQYF; DNA: TGCGCCAGCAGCTCAAACTCCGGGGGGCCGGGGGACATTCAGTACTTC
J: TRBJ2-1; V: TRBV6-2/TRBV6-3; D: NA; size: NA; CDR3: CASSYLARQGQDEQFF; DNA: TGTGCCAGCAGTTACTTGGCGCGCCAGGGTCAGGATGAGCAGTTCTTC
J: TRBJ2-7; V: TRBV4-2; D: NA; size: once; CDR3: CASSQVAGPLGYEQYF; DNA: TGTGCCAGCAGCCAAGTTGCGGGGCCCTTGGGGTACGAGCAGTACTTC
J: TRBJ2-2; V: TRBV2; D: TRBD2; size: NA; CDR3: CATSYGRSTGELFF; DNA: TGTGCCACATCCTACGGGAGGAGCACCGGGGAGCTGTTTTTT
J: TRBJ1-1; V: TRBV7-2; D: NA; size: NA; CDR3: CASSLVLGANTEAFF; DNA: TGTGCCAGCAGCTTAGTGCTGGGGGCGAACACTGAAGCTTTCTTT
J: TRBJ2-1; V: TRBV24-1; D: NA; size: NA; CDR3: CATSDDGLGGQFF; DNA: TGTGCCACCAGTGACGACGGGTTAGGGGGGCAGTTCTTC
J: TRBJ2-7; V: TRBV5-1; D: NA; size: NA; CDR3: CASTPRFRQEQYEQYF; DNA: TGCGCCAGCACCCCACGATTTCGACAGGAGCAATACGAGCAGTACTTC
J: TRBJ2-6; V: TRBV15; D: NA; size: NA; CDR3: CATAGQGTISGANVLTF; DNA: TGTGCCACCGCTGGGCAGGGTACTATCTCTGGGGCCAACGTCCTGACTTTC
J: TRBJ2-7; V: TRBV5-1; D: TRBD2; size: NA; CDR3: CASSQGGLAGTYEQYF; DNA: TGCGCCAGCAGCCAGGGGGGACTAGCGGGGACCTACGAGCAGTACTTC
J: TRBJ2-7; V: TRBV11-1; D: NA; size: NA; CDR3: CASSLRQTYEQYF; DNA: TGTGCCAGCAGCTTGAGACAGACCTACGAGCAGTACTTC
J: TRBJ2-5; V: TRBV11-2; D: TRBD2; size: NA; CDR3: CASSSGLAGGGSETQYF; DNA: TGTGCCAGCAGCTCCGGACTAGCGGGAGGGGGGTCCGAGACCCAGTACTTC
J: TRBJ1-3; V: TRBV7-2; D: NA; size: once; CDR3: CASSLLEGPSSGNTIYF; DNA: TGTGCCAGCAGCTTATTGGAGGGCCCGAGCTCTGGAAACACCATATATTTT
J: TRBJ2-5; V: TRBV28; D: TRBD2; size: NA; CDR3: CASSPEGGGARETQYF; DNA: TGTGCCAGCAGTCCTGAGGGCGGGGGGGCTAGAGAGACCCAGTACTTC
J: TRBJ2-3; V: TRBV30; D: TRBD1; size: once; CDR3: CAWARQGAGDTQYF; DNA: TGTGCCTGGGCTAGACAGGGGGCCGGAGATACGCAGTATTTT
J: TRBJ1-1; V: TRBV7-9; D: NA; size: NA; CDR3: CASSFSEGAEAFF; DNA: TGTGCCAGCAGCTTTTCTGAGGGGGCTGAAGCTTTCTTT
J: TRBJ1-1; V: TRBV12-3/TRBV12-4; D: NA; size: NA; CDR3: CASREEFEAFF; DNA: TGTGCCAGCAGAGAAGAGTTTGAAGCTTTCTTT
J: TRBJ1-1; V: TRBV12-5; D: NA; size: NA; CDR3: CASGSPTGGNTEAFF; DNA: TGTGCTAGTGGTTCACCGACAGGCGGGAACACTGAAGCTTTCTTT
J: TRBJ1-5; V: TRBV7-8; D: NA; size: NA; CDR3: CASSLEGRQINQPQHF; DNA: TGTGCCAGCAGCTTAGAAGGGCGACAGATTAATCAGCCCCAGCATTTT
J: TRBJ2-5; V: TRBV5-4; D: TRBD2; size: NA; CDR3: CASSSGGAETQYF; DNA: TGTGCCAGCAGTAGCGGGGGGGCAGAGACCCAGTACTTC
J: TRBJ2-3; V: TRBV27; D: NA; size: NA; CDR3: CASSLLSTDTQYF; DNA: TGTGCCAGCAGTTTATTAAGCACAGATACGCAGTATTTT
J: TRBJ1-2; V: TRBV9; D: TRBD1; size: NA; CDR3: CASSVDRGGTNYGYTF; DNA: TGTGCCAGCAGCGTAGACAGGGGAGGCACAAACTATGGCTACACCTTC
J: TRBJ1-1; V: TRBV4-3; D: NA; size: NA; CDR3: CASSQETGTEAFF; DNA: TGCGCCAGCAGCCAAGAAACGGGCACTGAAGCTTTCTTT
J: TRBJ2-7; V: TRBV5-1; D: NA; size: NA; CDR3: CASSLAGSHEQYF; DNA: TGCGCCAGCAGCTTGGCCGGGTCCCACGAGCAGTACTTC
J: TRBJ1-1; V: TRBV11-2; D: NA; size: NA; CDR3: CASSTWQINTEAFF; DNA: TGTGCCAGCAGTACATGGCAAATTAACACTGAAGCTTTCTTT
J: TRBJ1-6; V: TRBV3-1/TRBV3-2; D: NA; size: NA; CDR3: CASSQGAGLNSPLHF; DNA: TGTGCCAGCAGCCAAGGTGCAGGCTTAAATTCACCCCTCCACTTT
J: TRBJ2-2; V: TRBV4-1; D: NA; size: NA; CDR3: CASSYGRGNTGELFF; DNA: TGCGCCAGCAGCTATGGCAGGGGTAACACCGGGGAGCTGTTTTTT
J: TRBJ2-3; V: TRBV3-1/TRBV3-2; D: TRBD2; size: NA; CDR3: CASSPRLAGESDTQYF; DNA: TGTGCCAGCAGCCCCCGACTAGCGGGAGAGTCGGATACGCAGTATTTT
J: TRBJ1-2; V: TRBV19; D: NA; size: few; CDR3: CASSIDRGNYGYTF; DNA: TGTGCCAGTAGTATAGATAGGGGAAACTATGGCTACACCTTC
J: TRBJ2-1; V: TRBV19; D: TRBD2; size: NA; CDR3: CASSSPGTSKRNEQFF; DNA: TGTGCCAGTAGTTCCCCGGGGACTAGCAAACGAAATGAGCAGTTCTTC
J: TRBJ1-1; V: TRBV5-1; D: NA; size: NA; CDR3: CASSQGGTEAFF; DNA: TGCGCCAGCAGTCAGGGAGGGACTGAAGCTTTCTTT
J: TRBJ2-3; V: TRBV7-9; D: NA; size: NA; CDR3: CASSLDAGVGDTQYF; DNA: TGTGCCAGCAGCTTAGACGCAGGGGTGGGAGATACGCAGTATTTT
J: TRBJ2-5; V: TRBV20-1; D: NA; size: once; CDR3: CSARQGQTQYF; DNA: TGCAGTGCTAGACAGGGCCAGACCCAGTACTTC
J: TRBJ1-3; V: TRBV12-3/TRBV12-4; D: NA; size: NA; CDR3: CASSRSNTIYF; DNA: TGTGCCAGCAGCCGAAGCAACACCATATATTTT
J: TRBJ2-3; V: TRBV30; D: NA; size: once; CDR3: CAWSPFGTSTDTQYF; DNA: TGTGCCTGGAGTCCTTTTGGTACTAGCACAGATACGCAGTATTTT
J: TRBJ2-5; V: TRBV7-9; D: NA; size: NA; CDR3: CASSQGQSGVETQYF; DNA: TGTGCCAGCAGCCAAGGACAGAGCGGTGTGGAGACCCAGTACTTC
J: TRBJ2-2; V: TRBV20-1; D: TRBD2; size: NA; CDR3: CSASRTGLGVGTGELFF; DNA: TGCAGTGCTAGTAGGACTGGACTAGGCGTGGGGACCGGGGAGCTGTTTTTT
J: TRBJ2-1; V: TRBV11-3; D: NA; size: NA; CDR3: CASSLGQFGNEQFF; DNA: TGTGCCAGCAGCTTAGGACAGTTTGGCAATGAGCAGTTCTTC
J: TRBJ1-6; V: TRBV10-3; D: TRBD1; size: NA; CDR3: CATGTGAIHF; DNA: TGTGCCACCGGGACAGGCGCTATCCACTTT
J: TRBJ2-7; V: TRBV28; D: NA; size: NA; CDR3: CASSLRGAVDYEQYF; DNA: TGTGCCAGCAGTTTAAGGGGCGCCGTGGACTACGAGCAGTACTTC
J: TRBJ1-2; V: TRBV16; D: NA; size: NA; CDR3: CASSQSGVNYGYTF; DNA: TGTGCCAGCAGTCAATCAGGAGTTAACTATGGCTACACCTTC
J: TRBJ2-1; V: TRBV14; D: NA; size: NA; CDR3: CASSQLGGLSSYNEQFF; DNA: TGTGCCAGCAGCCAACTTGGCGGGCTGAGCTCCTACAATGAGCAGTTCTTC
J: TRBJ2-2; V: TRBV19; D: TRBD1; size: NA; CDR3: CASITGGYTGELFF; DNA: TGTGCCAGTATTACAGGGGGATACACCGGGGAGCTGTTTTTT
J: TRBJ2-5; V: TRBV7-2; D: NA; size: NA; CDR3: CASSSSQAEGSGTQYF; DNA: TGTGCCAGCAGCTCGAGTCAAGCGGAGGGCTCTGGGACCCAGTACTTC
J: TRBJ1-3; V: TRBV30; D: TRBD1; size: NA; CDR3: CAWSSGGSGNTIYF; DNA: TGTGCCTGGAGCTCAGGGGGCTCTGGAAACACCATATATTTT
J: TRBJ2-1; V: TRBV2; D: TRBD1; size: NA; CDR3: CASSRTGPYNEQFF; DNA: TGTGCCAGCAGTCGGACAGGACCCTACAATGAGCAGTTCTTC
J: TRBJ1-2; V: TRBV11-2; D: NA; size: NA; CDR3: CASSLVAGVDGYTF; DNA: TGTGCCAGCAGCTTAGTAGCGGGGGTTGATGGCTACACCTTC
J: TRBJ1-6; V: TRBV10-3; D: TRBD1; size: NA; CDR3: CAISRDRQGKSPLHF; DNA: TGTGCCATCAGCCGGGACAGACAAGGGAAATCACCCCTCCACTTT
J: TRBJ2-2; V: TRBV28; D: NA; size: few; CDR3: CASRGYRGSEESANTGELFF; DNA: TGTGCCAGCAGGGGATATCGGGGGTCTGAGGAGTCCGCGAACACCGGGGAGCTGTTTTTT
J: TRBJ1-6; V: TRBV7-2; D: NA; size: NA; CDR3: CASSLMYSPLHF; DNA: TGTGCCAGCAGCCTAATGTATTCACCCCTCCACTTT
J: TRBJ1-5; V: TRBV28; D: TRBD1; size: NA; CDR3: CASSPSGGLGQPQHF; DNA: TGTGCCAGCAGTCCCTCAGGGGGCTTGGGTCAGCCCCAGCATTTT
J: TRBJ2-7; V: TRBV19; D: TRBD1; size: NA; CDR3: CASSPDRGIYEQYF; DNA: TGTGCCAGTAGCCCCGACAGGGGCATTTACGAGCAGTACTTC
J: TRBJ2-3; V: TRBV5-1; D: NA; size: NA; CDR3: CASSFSGADSTDTQYF; DNA: TGCGCCAGCAGCTTCTCCGGAGCCGATAGCACAGATACGCAGTATTTT
J: TRBJ1-4; V: TRBV7-2; D: NA; size: NA; CDR3: CASSLRSSEKLFF; DNA: TGTGCCAGCAGCTTAAGGAGTAGTGAAAAACTGTTTTTT
J: TRBJ2-3; V: TRBV13; D: TRBD2; size: NA; CDR3: CATTGGTSGSWTDTQYF; DNA: TGTGCCACCACAGGAGGGACTAGCGGGAGTTGGACAGATACGCAGTATTTT
J: TRBJ1-1; V: TRBV10-3; D: NA; size: NA; CDR3: CAISDQGMNTEAFF; DNA: TGTGCCATCAGTGATCAGGGGATGAACACTGAAGCTTTCTTT
J: TRBJ1-1; V: TRBV30; D: NA; size: NA; CDR3: CAWRAGRNTEAFF; DNA: TGTGCCTGGAGAGCGGGTAGGAACACTGAAGCTTTCTTT